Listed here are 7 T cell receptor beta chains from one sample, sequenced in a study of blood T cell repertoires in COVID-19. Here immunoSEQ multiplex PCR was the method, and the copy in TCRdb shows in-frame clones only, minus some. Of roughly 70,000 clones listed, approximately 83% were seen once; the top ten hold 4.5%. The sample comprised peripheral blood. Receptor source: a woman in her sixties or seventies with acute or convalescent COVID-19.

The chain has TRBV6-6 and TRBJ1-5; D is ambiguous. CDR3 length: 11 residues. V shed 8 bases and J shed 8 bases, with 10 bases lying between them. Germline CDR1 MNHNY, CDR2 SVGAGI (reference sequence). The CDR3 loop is CASASGEPQHF. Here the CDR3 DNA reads TGTGCCAGCGCAAGCGGGGAGCCCCAGCATTTT.

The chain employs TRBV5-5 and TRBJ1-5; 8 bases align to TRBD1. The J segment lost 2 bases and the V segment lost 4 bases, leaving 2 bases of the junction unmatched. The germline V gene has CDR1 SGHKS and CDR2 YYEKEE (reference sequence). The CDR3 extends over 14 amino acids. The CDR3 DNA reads TGTGCCAGCAGCGTGACAGGGGGCAATCAGCCCCAGCATTTT. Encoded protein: CASSVTGGNQPQHF.

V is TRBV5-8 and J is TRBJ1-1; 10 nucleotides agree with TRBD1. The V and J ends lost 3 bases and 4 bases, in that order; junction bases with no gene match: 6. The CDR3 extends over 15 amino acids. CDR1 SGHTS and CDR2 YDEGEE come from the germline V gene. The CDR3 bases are TGTGCCAGCAGCTCAACGAGGACAGGGGGCACTGAAGCTTTCTTT. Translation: CASSSTRTGGTEAFF.

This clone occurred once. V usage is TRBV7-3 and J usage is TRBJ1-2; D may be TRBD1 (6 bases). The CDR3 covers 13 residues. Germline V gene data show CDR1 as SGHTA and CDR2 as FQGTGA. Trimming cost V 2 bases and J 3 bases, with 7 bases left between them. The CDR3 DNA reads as TGTGCCAGCAGCTTACACAGGGACTATGGCTACACCTTC. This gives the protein CASSLHRDYGYTF.

The CDR3, as DNA: TGTGCCAGTAGCGACAGGGGGCCTGGGGCTTTCTTT. Translation gives CASSDRGPGAFF. This sequence joins TRBV19 and TRBJ1-1, with 10 bases identical to TRBD1. The CDR3 length is 12 residues. Unmatched junction bases numbered 6, after V lost 6 bases and J lost 11 bases. Germline loops: CDR1 LNHDA, CDR2 SQIVND (reference sequence).

The CDR3, as DNA: TGTGCCAGCAGTGAAGTGGGGTCTAGCGGGGGAGGAGAGACCCAGTACTTC. Translation: CASSEVGSSGGGETQYF. The chain joins TRBV6-1 to TRBJ2-5; 10 bases align to TRBD2. Trimming took 1 base from V and 4 from J; bases not matched to a gene: 9. Germline values: CDR1 MNHNS, CDR2 SASEGT. The CDR3 covers 17 residues.

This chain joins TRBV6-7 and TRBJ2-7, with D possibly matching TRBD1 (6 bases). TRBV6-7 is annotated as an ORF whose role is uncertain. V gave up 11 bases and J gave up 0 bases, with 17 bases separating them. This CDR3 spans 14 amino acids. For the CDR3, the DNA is TGTGCCCCAAGTTCTACAGGGACCTCCTACGAGCAGTACTTC. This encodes CAPSSTGTSYEQYF.